This T cell receptor (beta chain) appears in the sequencing data of a study of T cell repertoires in cytomegalovirus infection. Study-level background: As its CMV epitopes, the study selected recently identified HLA-C-restricted and well-studied HLA-B-restricted targets. CMV infection plus the matching HLA type was flagged by public TCR beta signatures. The study's findings and limits: Based on cumulative public TCR beta family frequency, carriers of CMV plus the relevant HLA were identified. It was HLA-C-restricted CMV-specific TCR beta clonotypes that dominated the response ex vivo.

Germline CDR1 MNHEY, CDR2 SVGAGI. The CDR3 is 15 amino acids. Trimming cost V 3 bases and J 3 bases, with 12 bases left between them. Worth noting for this clonotype: Antigen unknown.

Using its own MiXCR run on the reads, TCRdb lists one record per CDR3 protein. The table lists 800,000 to 950,000 distinct CDR3 sequences, over 25% of them singletons. The chain links TRBV6-5 to TRBJ2-1, with TRBD2 as a possible D gene (6 bases). This receptor was taken from a human donor in good health (CMV status not recorded). Some clones in this sample may be carry-over from other donors' samples. Specimen: cultured CD8+ T cells from PBMCs, collected from culture after CMV antigen stimulation. CDR3 bases: TGTGCCAGCAGTTATTTCCCGGGGGTCTACAATGAGCAGTTCTTC. Its protein is CASSYFPGVYNEQFF.